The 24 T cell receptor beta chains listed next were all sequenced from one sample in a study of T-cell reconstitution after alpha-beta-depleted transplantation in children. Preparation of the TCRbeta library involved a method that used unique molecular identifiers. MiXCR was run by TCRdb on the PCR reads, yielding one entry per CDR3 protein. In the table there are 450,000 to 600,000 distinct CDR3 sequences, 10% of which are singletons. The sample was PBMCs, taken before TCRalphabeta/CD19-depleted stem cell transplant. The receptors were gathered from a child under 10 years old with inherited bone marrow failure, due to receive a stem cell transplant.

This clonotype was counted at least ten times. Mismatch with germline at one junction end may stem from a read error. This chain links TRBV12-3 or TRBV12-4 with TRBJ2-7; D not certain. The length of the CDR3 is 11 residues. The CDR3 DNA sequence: TGTGCCAGCAGCTTAGGGCACGAGCAGTACTTC. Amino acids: CASSLGHEQYF.

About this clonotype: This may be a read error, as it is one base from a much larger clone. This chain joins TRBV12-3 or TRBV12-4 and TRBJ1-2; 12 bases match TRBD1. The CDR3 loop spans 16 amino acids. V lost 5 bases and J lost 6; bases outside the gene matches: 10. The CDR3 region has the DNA TGTGCCAGCAGTCCGGGGGACAGGGGGCACAGCAATGGCTACACCTTC. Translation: CASSPGDRGHSNGYTF.

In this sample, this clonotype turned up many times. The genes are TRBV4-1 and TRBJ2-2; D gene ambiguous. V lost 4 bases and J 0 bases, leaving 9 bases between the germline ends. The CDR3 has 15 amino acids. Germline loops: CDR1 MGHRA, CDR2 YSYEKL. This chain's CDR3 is CASSPYVTNTGELFF. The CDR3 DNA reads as TGCGCCAGCAGCCCGTATGTAACGAACACCGGGGAGCTGTTTTTT.

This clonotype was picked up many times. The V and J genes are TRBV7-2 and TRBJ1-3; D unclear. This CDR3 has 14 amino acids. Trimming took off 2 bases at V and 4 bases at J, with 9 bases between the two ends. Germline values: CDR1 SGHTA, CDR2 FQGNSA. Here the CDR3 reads CASSLLGYGNTIYF. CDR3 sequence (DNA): TGTGCCAGCAGCTTACTGGGCTACGGAAACACCATATATTTT.

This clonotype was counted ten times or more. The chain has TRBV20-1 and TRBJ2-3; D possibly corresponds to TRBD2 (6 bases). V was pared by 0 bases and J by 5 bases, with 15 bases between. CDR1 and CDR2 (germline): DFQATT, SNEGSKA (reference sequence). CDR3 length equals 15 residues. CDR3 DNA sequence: TGCAGTGCTAGAGATCTTACGGGAGTGGTAGATACGCAGTATTTT. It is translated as CSARDLTGVVDTQYF.

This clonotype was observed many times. DNA of the CDR3: TGTGCCAGCAGCTTATGGAACAATGAGCAGTTCTTC. It specifies CASSLWNNEQFF. The chain couples TRBV7-9 to TRBJ2-1; D is uncertain. The CDR3 spans 12 residues. Germline CDR1 reads SEHNR; CDR2 reads FQNEAQ (reference sequence). Trimming removed 2 bases from V and 5 bases from J, with 4 bases in between. The full variable domain, rest sourced from reference TRBV7-9 and TRBJ2-1, is DTGVSQNPRHKITKRGQNVTFRCDPISEHNRLYWYRQTLGQGPEFLTYFQNEAQLEKSRLLSDRFSAERPKGSFSTLEIQRTEQGDSAMYLCASSLWNNEQFFGPGTRLTVL.

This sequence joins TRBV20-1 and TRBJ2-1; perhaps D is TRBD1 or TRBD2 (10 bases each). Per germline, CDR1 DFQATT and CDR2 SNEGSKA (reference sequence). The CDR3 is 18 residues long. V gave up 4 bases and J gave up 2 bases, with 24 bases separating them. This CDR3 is CSAIGTGATSGTYNEQFF. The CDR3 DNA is TGCAGTGCTATTGGGACAGGGGCTACTAGCGGGACCTACAATGAGCAGTTCTTC.

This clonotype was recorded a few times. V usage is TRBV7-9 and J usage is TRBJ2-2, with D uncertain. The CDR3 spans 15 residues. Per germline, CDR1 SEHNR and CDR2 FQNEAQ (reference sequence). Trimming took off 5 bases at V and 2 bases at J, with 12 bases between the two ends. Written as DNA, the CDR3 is TGTGCCAGCAGCACCCCTGGAGAAAACACCGGGGAGCTGTTTTTT. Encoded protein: CASSTPGENTGELFF.

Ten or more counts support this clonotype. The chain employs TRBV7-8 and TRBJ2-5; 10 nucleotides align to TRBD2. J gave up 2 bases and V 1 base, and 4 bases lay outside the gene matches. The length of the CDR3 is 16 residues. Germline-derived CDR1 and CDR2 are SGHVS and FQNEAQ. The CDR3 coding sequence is TGTGCCAGCAGCTTAGTGCTAGCGGGAGTACAAGAGACCCAGTACTTC. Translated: CASSLVLAGVQETQYF.

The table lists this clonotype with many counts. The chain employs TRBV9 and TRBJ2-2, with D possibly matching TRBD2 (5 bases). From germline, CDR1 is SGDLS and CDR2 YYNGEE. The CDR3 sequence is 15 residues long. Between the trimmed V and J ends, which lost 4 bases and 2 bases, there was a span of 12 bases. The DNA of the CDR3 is TGTGCCAGCAGCAGAAGCGGTTTCAACACCGGGGAGCTGTTTTTT. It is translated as CASSRSGFNTGELFF.

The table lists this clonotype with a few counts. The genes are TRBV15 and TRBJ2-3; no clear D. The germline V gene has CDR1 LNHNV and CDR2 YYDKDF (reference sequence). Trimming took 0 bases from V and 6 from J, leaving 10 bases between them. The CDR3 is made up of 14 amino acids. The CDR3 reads CATSRDLSSDTQYF. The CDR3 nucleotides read TGTGCCACCAGCAGAGATCTATCTTCGGATACGCAGTATTTT.

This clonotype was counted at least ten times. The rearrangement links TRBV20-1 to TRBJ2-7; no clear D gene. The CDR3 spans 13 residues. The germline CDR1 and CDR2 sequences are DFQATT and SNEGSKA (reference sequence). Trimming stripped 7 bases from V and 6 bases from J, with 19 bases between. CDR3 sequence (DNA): TGCAGTGGGTCCGAGACACCCTCCAGCGAGCAGTACTTC. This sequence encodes CSGSETPSSEQYF.

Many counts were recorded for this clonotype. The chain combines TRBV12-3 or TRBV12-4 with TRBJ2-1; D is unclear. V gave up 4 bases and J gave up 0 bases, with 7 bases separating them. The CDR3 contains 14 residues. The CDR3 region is CASSSLSSYNEQFF. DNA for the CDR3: TGTGCCAGCAGTTCTCTATCCTCCTACAATGAGCAGTTCTTC.

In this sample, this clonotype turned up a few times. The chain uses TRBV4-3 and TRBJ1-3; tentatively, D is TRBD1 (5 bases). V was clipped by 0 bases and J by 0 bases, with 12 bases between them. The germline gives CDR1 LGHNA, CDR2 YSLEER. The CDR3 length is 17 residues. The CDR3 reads CASSQDPSGVSGNTIYF. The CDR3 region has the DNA TGCGCCAGCAGCCAAGATCCGTCGGGGGTCTCTGGAAACACCATATATTTT.

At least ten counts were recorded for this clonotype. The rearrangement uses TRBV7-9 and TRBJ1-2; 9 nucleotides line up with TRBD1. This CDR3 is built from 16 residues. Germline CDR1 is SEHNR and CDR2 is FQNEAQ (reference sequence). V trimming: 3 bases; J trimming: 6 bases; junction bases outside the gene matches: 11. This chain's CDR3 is CASSFSPGQGVDGYTF. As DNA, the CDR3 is TGTGCCAGCAGCTTTTCTCCGGGACAGGGTGTCGATGGCTACACCTTC.

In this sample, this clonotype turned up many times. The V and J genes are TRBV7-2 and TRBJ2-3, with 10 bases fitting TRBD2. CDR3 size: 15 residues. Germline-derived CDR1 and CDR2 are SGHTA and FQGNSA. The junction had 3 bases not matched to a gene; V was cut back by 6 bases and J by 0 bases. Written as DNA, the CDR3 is TGTGCCAGCAGGGGACTAGCGAGCAGCACAGATACGCAGTATTTT. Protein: CASRGLASSTDTQYF.

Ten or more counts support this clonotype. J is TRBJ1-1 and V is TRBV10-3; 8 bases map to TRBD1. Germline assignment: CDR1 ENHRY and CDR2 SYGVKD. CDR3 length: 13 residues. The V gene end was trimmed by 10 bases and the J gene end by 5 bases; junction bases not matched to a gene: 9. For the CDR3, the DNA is TGTGCCAGCTGGGACAGGAGAAAGACTGAAGCTTTCTTT. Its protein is CASWDRRKTEAFF.

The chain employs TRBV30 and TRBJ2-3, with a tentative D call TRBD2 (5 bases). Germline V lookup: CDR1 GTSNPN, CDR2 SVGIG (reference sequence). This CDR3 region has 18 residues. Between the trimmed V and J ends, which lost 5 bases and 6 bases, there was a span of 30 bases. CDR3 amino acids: CAWPLVGALGSSWDTQYF. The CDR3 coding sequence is TGTGCCTGGCCCCTGGTTGGAGCGCTGGGATCTAGCTGGGATACGCAGTATTTT.

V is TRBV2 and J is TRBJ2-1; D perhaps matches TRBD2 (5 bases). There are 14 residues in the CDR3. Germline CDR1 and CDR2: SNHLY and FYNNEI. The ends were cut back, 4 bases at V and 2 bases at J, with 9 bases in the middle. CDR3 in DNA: TGTGCCAGCAGTGTTCCGAGGGCCTACAATGAGCAGTTCTTC. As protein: CASSVPRAYNEQFF.

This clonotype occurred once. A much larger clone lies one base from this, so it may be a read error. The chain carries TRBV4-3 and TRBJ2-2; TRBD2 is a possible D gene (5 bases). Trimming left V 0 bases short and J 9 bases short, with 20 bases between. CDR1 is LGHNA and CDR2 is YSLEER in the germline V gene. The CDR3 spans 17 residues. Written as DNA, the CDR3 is TGCGCCAGCAGCCAAGATGGTCCCGGTAGCGAGGGCTGGGAGCTGTTTTTT. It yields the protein CASSQDGPGSEGWELFF.

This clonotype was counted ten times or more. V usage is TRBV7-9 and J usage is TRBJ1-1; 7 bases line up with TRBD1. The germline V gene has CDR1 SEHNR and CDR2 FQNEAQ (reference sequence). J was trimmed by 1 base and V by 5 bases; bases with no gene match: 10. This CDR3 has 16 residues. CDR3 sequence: CASSPITGQWNTEAFF. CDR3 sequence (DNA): TGTGCCAGCAGCCCGATTACGGGACAGTGGAACACTGAAGCTTTCTTT.

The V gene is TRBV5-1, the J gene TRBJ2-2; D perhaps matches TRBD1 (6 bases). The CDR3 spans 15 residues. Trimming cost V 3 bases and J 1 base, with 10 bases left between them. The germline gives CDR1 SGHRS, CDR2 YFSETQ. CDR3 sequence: CASSWDTLNTGELFF. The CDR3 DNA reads TGCGCCAGCAGCTGGGACACCCTGAACACCGGGGAGCTGTTTTTT.

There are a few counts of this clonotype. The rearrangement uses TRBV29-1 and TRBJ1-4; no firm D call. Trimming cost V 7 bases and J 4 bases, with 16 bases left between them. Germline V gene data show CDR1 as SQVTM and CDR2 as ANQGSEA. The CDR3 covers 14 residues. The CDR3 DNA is TGCAGCGCCCCGGAATTGAAGCATAATGAAAAACTGTTTTTT. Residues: CSAPELKHNEKLFF.

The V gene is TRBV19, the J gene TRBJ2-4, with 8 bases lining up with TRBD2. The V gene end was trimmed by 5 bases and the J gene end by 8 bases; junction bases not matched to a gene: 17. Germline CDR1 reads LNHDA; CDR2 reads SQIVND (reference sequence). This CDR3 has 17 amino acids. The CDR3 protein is CASSAPSFSGSWYIQYF. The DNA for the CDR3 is TGTGCCAGTAGTGCCCCTTCTTTCAGCGGGAGTTGGTACATTCAGTACTTC.